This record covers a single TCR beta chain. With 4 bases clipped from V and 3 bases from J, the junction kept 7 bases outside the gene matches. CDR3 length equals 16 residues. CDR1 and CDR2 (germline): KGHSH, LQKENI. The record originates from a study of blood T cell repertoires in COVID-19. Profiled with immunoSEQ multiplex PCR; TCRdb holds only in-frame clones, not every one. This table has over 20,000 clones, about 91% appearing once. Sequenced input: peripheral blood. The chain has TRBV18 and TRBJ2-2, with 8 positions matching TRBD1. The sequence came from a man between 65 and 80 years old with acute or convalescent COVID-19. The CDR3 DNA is TGTGCCAGCTCACAAGAGACAGGGGTGTACACCGGGGAGCTGTTTTTT. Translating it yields CASSQETGVYTGELFF.